The rows below give T cell receptor beta chains drawn from one sample of a study of blood T cell repertoires in COVID-19. TCRdb keeps only in-frame clones here, not all; method: immunoSEQ multiplex PCR. In the table there are 90,000 to 100,000 clones, 90% of which are singletons. Sequencing used peripheral blood. The receptors shown here come from a man between 50 and 59 years old with acute or convalescent COVID-19. The CDR3 runs from the conserved cysteine through the conserved F or W. The D gene is left open where the match is weak. Some rows mark clone size as missing; the rest say once, few, many or name a class of expanded clone.

NA | NA | TRBJ2-4 | TRBV11-2 | TGTGCCAGCAGCTCCAGACTAGCCAAAAACATTCAGTACTTC | CASSSRLAKNIQYF
NA | NA | TRBJ2-1 | TRBV30 | TGTGCCTGGAGTCCTAGAAGGTACAATGAGCAGTTCTTC | CAWSPRRYNEQFF
TRBD1 | NA | TRBJ2-6 | TRBV9 | TGTGCCAGCAGCGTAGTCGGAGGGGGACAGGGCGTGAGCTCTGGGGCCAACGTCCTGACTTTC | CASSVVGGGQGVSSGANVLTF
TRBD2 | NA | TRBJ2-3 | TRBV4-2 | TGTGCCAGCAGCCACCTCGTAGCGGGAGGGGGCACAGATACGCAGTATTTT | CASSHLVAGGGTDTQYF
NA | NA | TRBJ2-7 | TRBV7-9 | TGTGCCAGCACCTCCATAGGGGGACACGAGCAGTACTTC | CASTSIGGHEQYF
NA | NA | TRBJ2-7 | TRBV7-2 | TGTGCCAGCAGCACTACGGAGGGCGTCTACGAGCAGTACTTC | CASSTTEGVYEQYF
TRBD2 | NA | TRBJ2-3 | TRBV19 | TGTGCCAGTAGTGCCGGACCCACCGGCTGGACTAGCGTTTACACAGATACGCAGTATTTT | CASSAGPTGWTSVYTDTQYF
NA | NA | TRBJ2-3 | TRBV27 | TGTGCCAGCAGCAGGGTACCAGATACGCAGTATTTT | CASSRVPDTQYF
TRBD1 | NA | TRBJ2-7 | TRBV9 | TGTGCCAGCAGTCGCTGGGGACAGAGCTCCTACGAGCAGTACTTC | CASSRWGQSSYEQYF
NA | NA | TRBJ1-1 | TRBV3-1/TRBV3-2 | TGTGCCAGCAGCCCCTCTTTAAAGGGGGTCGGTACCATCACTGAAGCTTTCTTT | CASSPSLKGVGTITEAFF
TRBD1 | NA | TRBJ1-1 | TRBV5-5 | TGTGCCAGCAGCTTGAGTATCGGTCGGACAGGCTCTCTGAACACTGAAGCTTTCTTT | CASSLSIGRTGSLNTEAFF
TRBD1 | NA | TRBJ2-5 | TRBV3-1/TRBV3-2 | TGTGCCAGCAGCCAGGGGCAGGGGGCTGTGACCCAGTACTTC | CASSQGQGAVTQYF
TRBD1 | NA | TRBJ2-1 | TRBV6-5 | TGTGCCAGCAGTTTGGACAGGGAGAGGAATGAGCAGTTCTTC | CASSLDRERNEQFF
TRBD2 | once | TRBJ2-1 | TRBV5-1 | TGCGCCAGCAGCCCGACTAGCGGGAGGTACAATGAGCAGTTCTTC | CASSPTSGRYNEQFF
TRBD1 | few | TRBJ1-4 | TRBV5-1 | TGCGCCAGCAGCACAACAGGGGGGAACAATGAAAAACTGTTTTTT | CASSTTGGNNEKLFF
TRBD2 | NA | TRBJ2-3 | TRBV14 | TGTGCCAGCAGCCAAGATCTCAGCGGGAGTGGAGATACGCAGTATTTT | CASSQDLSGSGDTQYF
TRBD1 | NA | TRBJ2-1 | TRBV12-5 | TGTGCTAGTGGTTTGTCGACAGGGTACAATGAGCAGTTCTTC | CASGLSTGYNEQFF
TRBD1 | few | TRBJ1-1 | TRBV5-1 | TGCGCCAGCAGCCCGGGACAGGGAGGGACTGAAGCTTTCTTT | CASSPGQGGTEAFF
TRBD1 | medium-sized | TRBJ2-7 | TRBV19 | TGTGCCAGTAGTATGTACGATACCGGGACAGGGATCTACGAGCAGTACTTC | CASSMYDTGTGIYEQYF
TRBD2 | NA | TRBJ2-1 | TRBV2 | TGTGCCAGCAGCCGAAGGGGCGGGAGGGTCTACAATGAGCAGTTCTTC | CASSRRGGRVYNEQFF
TRBD1 | NA | TRBJ1-4 | TRBV5-8 | TGTGCCAGCAGCCTCACCGGGACAGCTAATGAAAAACTGTTTTTT | CASSLTGTANEKLFF
NA | NA | TRBJ1-1 | TRBV4-3 | TGCGCCAGCAGCCAAGAGAGGAATCTTGAAGCTTTCTTT | CASSQERNLEAFF
TRBD2 | NA | TRBJ2-1 | TRBV7-9 | TGTGCCAGCAGCTCAACGGGACTAGCGGGCTCCCCCGGGTTCTTC | CASSSTGLAGSPGFF
NA | NA | TRBJ2-1 | TRBV19 | TGTGCCAGTAGTCATACGGGACTCTATAGCTCCTACAATGAGCAGTTCTTC | CASSHTGLYSSYNEQFF
TRBD1 | NA | TRBJ2-2 | TRBV7-2 | TGTGCCAGCAGCTTAGGGCAGGGGGCCGGGGAGCTGTTTTTT | CASSLGQGAGELFF
NA | NA | TRBJ2-5 | TRBV5-1 | TGCGCCAGCAGCGCGGTTACTGGGGAGACCCAGTACTTC | CASSAVTGETQYF
TRBD2 | NA | TRBJ2-6 | TRBV4-2 | TGTGCCAGCAGCTTGCTAGCGGGTGCATCAGGGGCCAACGTCCTGACTTTC | CASSLLAGASGANVLTF
TRBD2 | NA | TRBJ2-3 | TRBV7-9 | TGTGCCAGCAGCTTAAACAGCGGGGGCACAGATACGCAGTATTTT | CASSLNSGGTDTQYF
TRBD1 | NA | TRBJ1-2 | TRBV2 | TGTGCCAGCAGCGCTGCTCCGGGACAGGGTAGTGGCTACACCTTC | CASSAAPGQGSGYTF
NA | once | TRBJ1-2 | TRBV10-1 | TGCGCCAGCAGTGGCTCAGGGGATGGCTACACCTTC | CASSGSGDGYTF
NA | few | TRBJ1-6 | TRBV2 | TGTGCCAGCAGTTCGGAGAGCTCCTATAATTCACCCCTCCACTTT | CASSSESSYNSPLHF
TRBD1 | NA | TRBJ1-2 | TRBV30 | TGTGCCTGGCAATTGGACAGGGGAATCTATGGCTACACCTTC | CAWQLDRGIYGYTF
TRBD1 | NA | TRBJ1-2 | TRBV19 | TGTGCCAGTCGATGGGGGACAGAACCTAGGTATGGCTACACCTTC | CASRWGTEPRYGYTF
TRBD2 | NA | TRBJ2-1 | TRBV3-1/TRBV3-2 | TGTGCCAGCAGCCAAGTCGCGGGAGGGTTTTACAATGAGCAGTTCTTC | CASSQVAGGFYNEQFF
TRBD2 | NA | TRBJ2-1 | TRBV4-1 | TGCGCCAGCAGCCAAGATACGTCTAGCGGGAGCTATGAGCAGTTCTTC | CASSQDTSSGSYEQFF
TRBD2 | NA | TRBJ2-3 | TRBV4-3 | TGCGCCAGCAGCCGAGGGACTAGCGGGAGCGCAGATACGCAGTATTTT | CASSRGTSGSADTQYF
TRBD1 | NA | TRBJ1-2 | TRBV6-5 | TGTGCCAGCAGTTACGGGACAGGAGGAAGGGGCTACACCTTC | CASSYGTGGRGYTF